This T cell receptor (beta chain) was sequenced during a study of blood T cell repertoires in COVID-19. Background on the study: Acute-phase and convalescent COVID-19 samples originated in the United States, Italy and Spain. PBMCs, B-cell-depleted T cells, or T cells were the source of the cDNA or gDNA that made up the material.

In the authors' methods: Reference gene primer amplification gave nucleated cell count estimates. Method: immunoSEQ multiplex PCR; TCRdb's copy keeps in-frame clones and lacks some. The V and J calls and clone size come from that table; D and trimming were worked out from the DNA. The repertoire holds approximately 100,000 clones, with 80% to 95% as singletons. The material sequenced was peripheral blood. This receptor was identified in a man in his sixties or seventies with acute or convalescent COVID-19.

CDR3 amino acids: CASRQPSENEQFF. In DNA, the CDR3 is TGTGCCAGCAGGCAACCCTCAGAAAATGAGCAGTTCTTC. J is TRBJ2-1 and V is TRBV6-5, with D uncertain. The CDR3 extends over 13 amino acids. Germline V gives CDR1 MNHEY, CDR2 SVGAGI. V was cut by 6 bases and J by 7 bases, with 13 bases left in between.